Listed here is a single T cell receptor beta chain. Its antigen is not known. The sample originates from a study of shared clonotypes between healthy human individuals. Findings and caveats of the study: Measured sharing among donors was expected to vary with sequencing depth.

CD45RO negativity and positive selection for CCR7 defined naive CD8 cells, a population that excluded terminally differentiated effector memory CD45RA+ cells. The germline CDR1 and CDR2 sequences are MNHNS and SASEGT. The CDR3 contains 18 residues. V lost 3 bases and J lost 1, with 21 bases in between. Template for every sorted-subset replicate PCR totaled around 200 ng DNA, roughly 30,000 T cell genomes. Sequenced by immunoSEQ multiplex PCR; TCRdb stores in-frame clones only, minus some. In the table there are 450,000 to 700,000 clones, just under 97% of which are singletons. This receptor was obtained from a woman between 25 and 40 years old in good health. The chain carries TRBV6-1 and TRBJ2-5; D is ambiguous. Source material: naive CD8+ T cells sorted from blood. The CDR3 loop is CASSDLLGSRLPQETQYF. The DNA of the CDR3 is TGTGCCAGCAGTGATCTGTTAGGGTCCCGGCTTCCCCAAGAGACCCAGTACTTC.